These 31 T cell receptor beta chains share one sample of origin, sequenced in a study of blood T cell repertoires in COVID-19. Profiled with immunoSEQ multiplex PCR; TCRdb holds only in-frame clones, not every one. The profile covers about 49,000 clones, with about 88% appearing a single time and under 6% taken by the ten largest. The sequencing sample was made of peripheral blood. These receptors all come from a man in his forties with active COVID-19.

The chain couples TRBV7-9 to TRBJ2-7; 8 nucleotides match TRBD1. There are 16 residues in the CDR3. Trimming removed 1 base from V and 1 base from J; junction bases left unmatched: 6. The V gene's germline CDR1 is SEHNR and CDR2 FQNEAQ (reference sequence). The CDR3 region is CASSLGGQAESYEQYF. The CDR3 coding sequence is TGTGCCAGCAGCTTAGGGGGACAGGCCGAATCCTACGAGCAGTACTTC. The full variable domain, in which reference TRBV7-9 and TRBJ2-7 provide the parts outside the CDR3, is DTGVSQNPRHKITKRGQNVTFRCDPISEHNRLYWYRQTLGQGPEFLTYFQNEAQLEKSRLLSDRFSAERPKGSFSTLEIQRTEQGDSAMYLCASSLGGQAESYEQYFGPGTRLTVT.

The gene calls are TRBV4-1 and TRBJ2-3, with 12 bases that match TRBD2. Germline V gene lookup returns CDR1 MGHRA and CDR2 YSYEKL. The V segment lost 3 bases and the J segment 0 bases; nucleotides outside the gene matches: 13. The length of the CDR3 is 20 residues. The CDR3 region has the DNA TGCGCCAGCAGCCAGTGGCCCCCTGTGGGGACTAGCGGGAGCACAGATACGCAGTATTTT. Translated, it gives CASSQWPPVGTSGSTDTQYF.

This clone was picked up a small number of times. The V and J genes are TRBV5-1 and TRBJ2-1, with a weak D call TRBD2 (6 bases). The germline V and J ends were trimmed by 0 bases and 8 bases, with 21 bases remaining between them. This CDR3 is built from 17 residues. CDR1 and CDR2 (germline): SGHRS, YFSETQ. This chain's CDR3 is CASSLGRRPSVEDEQFF. The CDR3 region has the DNA TGCGCCAGCAGCTTGGGAAGGAGGCCTAGCGTGGAGGATGAGCAGTTCTTC.

The chain joins TRBV21-1 to TRBJ1-1; the tabulated D call, TRBD1, remains unverified against the DNA. TRBV21-1 corresponds to a pseudogene. CDR3 length: 18 residues. The CDR3 DNA is TGTGCCAGCACCCGAGGGACAGGGAGTCTCGTAATGAACACTGAAGCTTTCTTT. Amino acids: CASTRGTGSLVMNTEAFF.

This clone was observed a few times. Other DNA sequences from this sample encode an identical CDR3 as well. The chain links TRBV3-1 (or the pseudogene TRBV3-2) to TRBJ1-2; 8 bases fit TRBD1. Germline V lookup: CDR1 LGHDT, CDR2 YNNKEL (reference sequence). Losses at the gene ends were 4 bases for V and 4 bases for J; bases not matched to a gene: 5. CDR3 length: 14 residues. This chain's CDR3 is CASSPRQGSYGYTF. The DNA for the CDR3 is TGTGCCAGCAGCCCTCGACAGGGGAGCTATGGCTACACCTTC.

This clone appeared once. V is TRBV20-1 and J is TRBJ2-5, with 11 bases that match TRBD2. The germline V gene encodes CDR1 DFQATT and CDR2 SNEGSKA (reference sequence). V dropped 3 bases and J dropped 4; count of bases not matched to a gene: 7. CDR3 size: 15 residues. CDR3 sequence (DNA): TGCAGTGCTAGTAGGGCTAGCGGGAGGAGAGAGACCCAGTACTTC. Translated, it gives CSASRASGRRETQYF.

The chain carries TRBV9 and TRBJ2-6; the match to TRBD1 covers 10 bases. The CDR3 is made up of 17 amino acids. Per the germline V gene, CDR1 is SGDLS and CDR2 is YYNGEE. Trimming at V came to 4 bases and at J to 2 bases, leaving 6 bases not matched to a gene. CDR3 nucleotides: TGTGCCAGCAGCCCCCGGGACAGGGGCCCTGGGGCCAACGTCCTGACTTTC. Encoded protein: CASSPRDRGPGANVLTF.

The rearrangement links TRBV5-1 to TRBJ1-5; unclear D gene. Trimming took 0 bases from V and 4 from J, leaving 11 bases between them. Germline V gene sequence: CDR1 SGHRS, CDR2 YFSETQ. This CDR3 has 15 amino acids. CDR3 coding DNA: TGCGCCAGCAGCTTGGTGGGCCATCCTAATCAGCCCCAGCATTTT. As protein: CASSLVGHPNQPQHF.

This clone occurred a few times. This chain uses TRBV7-8 with TRBJ2-3, with D possibly matching TRBD1 (6 bases). The CDR3 consists of 17 residues. V was clipped by 1 base and J by 4 bases, with 18 bases between them. Germline V gene data show CDR1 as SGHVS and CDR2 as FQNEAQ. The CDR3 here is CASSLVTGPPGPDTQYF. CDR3 in DNA: TGTGCCAGCAGCTTAGTGACAGGCCCACCGGGGCCAGATACGCAGTATTTT. The full variable domain, its missing parts supplied by reference TRBV7-8 and TRBJ2-3, is GAGVSQSPRYKVAKRGQDVALRCDPISGHVSLFWYQQALGQGPEFLTYFQNEAQLDKSGLPSDRFFAERPEGSVSTLKIQRTQQEDSAVYLCASSLVTGPPGPDTQYFGPGTRLTVL.

V gene TRBV19 combines with J gene TRBJ2-7; 7 nucleotides agree with TRBD2. The CDR3 length is 15 residues. The V and J ends lost 5 bases and 0 bases, in that order; junction bases with no gene match: 7. Germline CDR1 and CDR2: LNHDA and SQIVND (reference sequence). The CDR3 region has the DNA TGTGCCAGTAGTCTACGGGACTACTCCTCCTACGAGCAGTACTTC. Protein product: CASSLRDYSSYEQYF.

This clone was found a few times. The chain recombines TRBV3-1 (or the pseudogene TRBV3-2) with TRBJ2-6; 10 nucleotides align to TRBD1. This CDR3 contains 19 residues. Trimming removed 0 bases from V and 0 bases from J; junction bases left unmatched: 5. Looked up from germline, CDR1 is LGHDT and CDR2 is YNNKEL (reference sequence). The DNA for the CDR3 is TGTGCCAGCAGCCAAGAAGTGGGACAGGGGATCTCTGGGGCCAACGTCCTGACTTTC. Protein: CASSQEVGQGISGANVLTF.

The CDR3 region is CASSHASEQFF. The CDR3 DNA reads as TGTGCCAGCAGCCACGCTAGCGAGCAGTTCTTC. The chain has TRBV3-1 (or the pseudogene TRBV3-2) and TRBJ2-1, with a possible D match to TRBD2 (5 bases). Germline V gene sequence: CDR1 LGHDT, CDR2 YNNKEL (reference sequence). The length of the CDR3 is 11 residues. Trimming pared 3 bases from V and 10 bases from J, leaving 7 bases between.

This clone was detected a few times. The V call is TRBV30, the J call TRBJ2-7; 8 positions match TRBD2. Germline CDR1 is GTSNPN and CDR2 is SVGIG (reference sequence). The CDR3 is 16 residues long. V was clipped by 4 bases and J by 7 bases; unmatched bases: 18. CDR3 residues: CAWTPLGAGETGEQYF. CDR3 nucleotides: TGTGCCTGGACCCCCCTAGGAGCGGGGGAGACGGGGGAGCAGTACTTC.

The chain is built from TRBV10-3 and TRBJ2-3, with 10 bases fitting TRBD2. The J segment lost 6 bases and the V segment lost 4 bases, leaving 10 bases of the junction unmatched. This CDR3 is 16 amino acids long. The V gene's germline CDR1 is ENHRY and CDR2 SYGVKD. DNA of the CDR3: TGTGCCATCAGTGGAGGAGCGGGAGGGCCGGCCGATACGCAGTATTTT. This encodes CAISGGAGGPADTQYF.

The table lists this clone with a count of one. V gene TRBV6-1 combines with J gene TRBJ1-1; D is uncertain. V lost 2 bases, J lost 1 base, and 8 bases lay in between. CDR3 length equals 14 residues. Germline V gene sequence: CDR1 MNHNS, CDR2 SASEGT. The DNA for the CDR3 is TGTGCCAGCAGTGAACAGAGGAAGAACACTGAAGCTTTCTTT. Its translation: CASSEQRKNTEAFF.

The CDR3 region is CASGTSGTYEQYF. As DNA, the CDR3 is TGCGCCAGTGGGACTAGCGGGACCTACGAGCAGTACTTC. The rearrangement joins TRBV5-1 to TRBJ2-7, with 13 bases fitting TRBD2. Losses at the gene ends were 8 bases for V and 2 bases for J; bases not matched to a gene: 1. This CDR3 spans 13 amino acids. CDR1 and CDR2 (germline): SGHRS, YFSETQ.

This chain joins TRBV28 and TRBJ2-1; 13 bases are a match to TRBD2. The CDR3 length is 16 residues. Germline assignment: CDR1 MDHEN and CDR2 SYDVKM. J lost 5 bases, V lost 6 bases, and 7 bases had no gene match. CDR3 coding DNA: TGTGCCAGCAGCCCCCTGGGACTAGCGGGAAACAATGAGCAGTTCTTC. Encoded protein: CASSPLGLAGNNEQFF.

The chain links TRBV3-1 (or the pseudogene TRBV3-2) to TRBJ2-3, with 9 bases aligning to TRBD1. The germline gives CDR1 LGHDT, CDR2 YNNKEL (reference sequence). The CDR3 spans 14 residues. The V segment lost 3 bases and the J segment 6 bases; nucleotides outside the gene matches: 4. The CDR3 DNA sequence: TGTGCCAGCAGCCAGGGACAGGGAGATGATACGCAGTATTTT. This sequence encodes CASSQGQGDDTQYF.

The chain has TRBV27 and TRBJ1-5; no firm D call. The CDR3 consists of 14 residues. In germline, CDR1 is MNHEY, CDR2 SMNVEV (reference sequence). Trimming removed 4 bases at V and 2 bases at J, with 9 bases between. CDR3 protein: CASSSMVGNQPQHF. The CDR3 DNA follows: TGTGCCAGCAGTTCTATGGTTGGCAATCAGCCCCAGCATTTT.

The rearrangement joins TRBV18 to TRBJ2-5; TRBD1 matches at 7 bases. The J segment lost 5 bases and the V segment lost 8 bases, leaving 11 bases of the junction unmatched. The CDR3 runs to 14 residues. Per the germline V gene, CDR1 is KGHSH and CDR2 is LQKENI. The CDR3 region has the DNA TGTGCCAGCACGCTAGACAGGGTCTTGGAGACCCAGTACTTC. As protein: CASTLDRVLETQYF.

This clone showed up just once. The V and J genes are TRBV27 and TRBJ2-6, with D maybe TRBD1 (7 bases). The germline gives CDR1 MNHEY, CDR2 SMNVEV (reference sequence). Trimming took 4 bases from V and 6 from J, leaving 13 bases between them. The CDR3 length is 15 residues. CDR3 sequence: CASSSYRGLANVLTF. CDR3 in DNA: TGTGCCAGCAGTTCCTACAGGGGACTGGCCAACGTCCTGACTTTC.

A few counts support this clone. The chain carries TRBV29-1 and TRBJ2-7, with TRBD2 identical over 7 bases. The V segment lost 1 base and the J segment 3 bases; nucleotides outside the gene matches: 12. Germline assignment: CDR1 SQVTM and CDR2 ANQGSEA. This CDR3 is built from 16 residues. CDR3 nucleotide sequence: TGCAGCGTTGAAGGGCCCCGTGGGCGGGAGATCTACGAGCAGTACTTC. Its protein is CSVEGPRGREIYEQYF.

This chain joins TRBV5-1 and TRBJ2-3; no clear D. Trimming shortened V by 0 bases and J by 0 bases, and 8 bases separated the two germline ends. From germline, CDR1 is SGHRS and CDR2 YFSETQ. The CDR3 loop spans 15 amino acids. The CDR3, as DNA: TGCGCCAGCAGCTTGGACCCCACTAGCACAGATACGCAGTATTTT. This sequence encodes CASSLDPTSTDTQYF.

This rearrangement joins TRBV28 to TRBJ2-1, with TRBD2 matching over 11 bases. Germline-derived CDR1 and CDR2 are MDHEN and SYDVKM. The trim removed 7 bases at V and 4 bases at J, leaving 12 bases unmatched. The CDR3 loop spans 17 amino acids. CDR3 coding DNA: TGTGCCAGCACCTTCTCCGGGACTAGCGGTGGGTACAATGAGCAGTTCTTC. It yields the protein CASTFSGTSGGYNEQFF.

V is TRBV28 and J is TRBJ2-7; D gene ambiguous. Germline-derived CDR1 and CDR2 are MDHEN and SYDVKM. The CDR3 is 13 amino acids. The ends were cut back, 1 base at V and 7 bases at J, with 11 bases in the middle. The CDR3 region has the DNA TGTGCCAGCAGTTTATCTAGGCTTAGTGAGCAGTACTTC. Translated, it gives CASSLSRLSEQYF.

This rearrangement joins TRBV5-5 to TRBJ1-2, with D perhaps TRBD1 (6 bases). Deletions cut 4 bases from V and 0 bases from J, with 16 bases between. Germline loops: CDR1 SGHKS, CDR2 YYEKEE (reference sequence). The CDR3 spans 16 residues. CDR3 residues: CASSRTGTYPNYGYTF. The CDR3 nucleotides are TGTGCCAGCAGCCGCACAGGGACCTATCCTAACTATGGCTACACCTTC.

The J gene is TRBJ2-7, the V gene TRBV4-1, with D perhaps matching TRBD1 (5 bases). This CDR3 contains 15 residues. V was pared by 1 base and J by 3 bases, with 13 bases between. Germline CDR1 reads MGHRA; CDR2 reads YSYEKL. The CDR3 here is CASSQANQGYYEQYF. DNA for the CDR3: TGCGCCAGCAGCCAAGCTAACCAGGGATACTACGAGCAGTACTTC.

Remarks on this clone: The junction differs from germline at one of its ends, possibly a read error. The chain links TRBV29-1 to TRBJ2-1; maybe TRBD1 (6 bases). The germline gives CDR1 SQVTM, CDR2 ANQGSEA. The CDR3 is 11 amino acids. CDR3 nucleotides: TGCAACGTTGGGAACAGGGCAAAGCAGTTCTTC. This encodes CNVGNRAKQFF.

This clone was counted between two and nine times. The chain links TRBV10-3 to TRBJ2-5, with 12 bases that match TRBD2. CDR3 size: 16 residues. Trimming cost V 2 bases and J 5 bases; bases outside gene matches: 6. Germline CDR1 ENHRY, CDR2 SYGVKD. The CDR3 bases are TGTGCCATCAGTGAGGCCTCTAGCGGGAGGGGGGAGACCCAGTACTTC. Translating gives CAISEASSGRGETQYF.

The chain joins TRBV6-5 to TRBJ2-3, with D tentatively TRBD2 (6 bases). This CDR3 has 15 residues. Trimming removed 5 bases at V and 4 bases at J, with 16 bases between. Germline CDR1 is MNHEY and CDR2 is SVGAGI. The CDR3 nucleotides are TGTGCCAGCAGTCTTTCGGCGGGGTCGCCAGATACGCAGTATTTT. This translates into CASSLSAGSPDTQYF.

The V and J genes are TRBV28 and TRBJ2-7; the D gene is possibly TRBD1 (5 bases). The V gene lost 6 bases and the J gene lost 5 bases, with 17 bases spanning the gap. The CDR3 runs to 14 residues. Per germline, CDR1 MDHEN and CDR2 SYDVKM. Here the CDR3 reads CASSPRDRPHEQYF. The CDR3 region has the DNA TGTGCCAGCAGCCCCAGGGATAGACCCCACGAGCAGTACTTC.